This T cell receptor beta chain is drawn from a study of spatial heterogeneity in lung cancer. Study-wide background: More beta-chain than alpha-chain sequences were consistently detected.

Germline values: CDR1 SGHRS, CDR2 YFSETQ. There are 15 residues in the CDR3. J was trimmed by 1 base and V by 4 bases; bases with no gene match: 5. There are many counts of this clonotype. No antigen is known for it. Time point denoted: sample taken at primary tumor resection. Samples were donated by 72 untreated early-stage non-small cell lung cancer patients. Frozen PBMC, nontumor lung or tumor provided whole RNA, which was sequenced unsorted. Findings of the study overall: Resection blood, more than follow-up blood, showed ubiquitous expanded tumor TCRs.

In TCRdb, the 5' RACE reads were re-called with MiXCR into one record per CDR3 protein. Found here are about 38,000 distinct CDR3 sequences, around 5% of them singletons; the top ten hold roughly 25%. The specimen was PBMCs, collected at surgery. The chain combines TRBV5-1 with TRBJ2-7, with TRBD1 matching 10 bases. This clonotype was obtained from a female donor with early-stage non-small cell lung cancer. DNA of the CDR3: TGCGCCAGCAGCGTGGGACAGGGGATGTCCTACGAGCAGTACTTC. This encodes CASSVGQGMSYEQYF.